Presented here are 10 T cell receptor beta chains from one specimen sequenced in a study of low-dose radiotherapy and immunotherapy resistance in tumors. cDNA synthesis used a TRAV/TRBV-specific primer set for both chains. Amplification of TCRs used a constant-region primer and V-primer adapter for around 20 PCR cycles. From the reads, TCRdb called clonotypes with MiXCR, one entry per CDR3 protein. The data hold about 9,000 distinct CDR3 sequences, with approximately 70% observed a single time. The receptors stem from a human donor with advanced metastatic prostate, ovarian, gallbladder or colorectal cancer (not recorded which). This table probably holds off-target reads from a library built for another chain.

The CDR3 bases are TGTGCCAGCAGTTTTTCCGGGGTTGGAAACACCATATATTTT. Amino acids: CASSFSGVGNTIYF. The rearrangement links TRBV12-3 or TRBV12-4 to TRBJ1-3; no reliable D call. V lost 3 bases and J 3 bases, leaving 9 bases between the germline ends. The CDR3 contains 14 residues.

This clonotype was recorded once. The chain combines TRBV28 with TRBJ2-1; weak D call: TRBD2 (7 bases). CDR3 size: 12 residues. V gave up 7 bases and J gave up 6 bases, with 10 bases separating them. Germline CDR1 is MDHEN and CDR2 is SYDVKM. The CDR3 loop is CASKGGINEQFF. CDR3 nucleotides: TGTGCCAGCAAGGGGGGGATCAATGAGCAGTTCTTC.

The chain recombines TRBV20-1 with TRBJ2-2; weak D call: TRBD1 (5 bases). V was cut by 3 bases and J by 1 base, with 18 bases left in between. Germline values: CDR1 DFQATT, CDR2 SNEGSKA (reference sequence). This CDR3 contains 17 residues. The CDR3 protein is CSASVWMWGLNTGELFF. The DNA of the CDR3 is TGCAGTGCTAGTGTTTGGATGTGGGGCTTGAACACCGGGGAGCTGTTTTTT.

V and J are TRBV6-5 and TRBJ2-1; TRBD2 matches 10 bases. The CDR3 contains 16 residues. Trimming at V came to 6 bases and at J to 0 bases, leaving 5 bases not matched to a gene. Germline CDR1 is MNHEY and CDR2 is SVGAGI. The CDR3 nucleotides read TGTGCCAGCAGCATAGCGGGGGGCAGCTCCTACAATGAGCAGTTCTTC. It specifies CASSIAGGSSYNEQFF.

V usage is TRBV28 and J usage is TRBJ2-3, with a tentative D call TRBD2 (7 bases). Trimming pared 10 bases from V and 8 bases from J, leaving 13 bases between. Germline loops: CDR1 MDHEN, CDR2 SYDVKM. The CDR3 runs 11 residues. Here the CDR3 reads CATGGQGTQYF. The CDR3 DNA follows: TGTGCCACCGGGGGGCAGGGTACGCAGTATTTT.

The sample holds one count of this clonotype. V is TRBV6-5 and J is TRBJ2-7; D remains ambiguous. Per the germline V gene, CDR1 is MNHEY and CDR2 is SVGAGI. The CDR3 spans 14 residues. Deletions cut 0 bases from V and 0 bases from J, with 6 bases between. This CDR3 is CASSYSSSSYEQYF. The DNA of the CDR3 is TGTGCCAGCAGTTACTCGAGCTCCTCCTACGAGCAGTACTTC.

The rearrangement joins TRBV2 to TRBJ2-2, with D unresolved. This CDR3 is built from 15 residues. In germline, CDR1 is SNHLY, CDR2 FYNNEI. V was trimmed by 6 bases and J by 5 bases, leaving 16 bases between them. DNA for the CDR3: TGTGCCAGCAGGAACCCGGTGGCCAGAACCGGGGAGCTGTTTTTT. As protein: CASRNPVARTGELFF.

The gene calls are TRBV28 and TRBJ1-6; 8 bases match TRBD1. CDR3 length: 14 amino acids. Unmatched junction bases numbered 6, after V lost 7 bases and J lost 7 bases. Germline loops: CDR1 MDHEN, CDR2 SYDVKM. CDR3 DNA sequence: TGTGCCAGCAAGGCGACAGGGGAGAATTCACCCCTCCACTTT. Its protein is CASKATGENSPLHF.

In this sample, this clonotype turned up once. This chain connects TRBV5-4 to TRBJ2-7; possibly TRBD1 for D (5 bases). The CDR3 covers 15 residues. The germline V and J ends were trimmed by 0 bases and 0 bases, with 10 bases remaining between them. Germline V gives CDR1 SGHNT, CDR2 YYREEE (reference sequence). CDR3 nucleotides: TGTGCCAGCAGCTTGGAAGGGGCGAGCTCCTACGAGCAGTACTTC. Protein: CASSLEGASSYEQYF.

The gene calls are TRBV28 and TRBJ1-4; D gene unclear. V was clipped by 7 bases and J by 7 bases, with 16 bases between them. Per the germline V gene, CDR1 is MDHEN and CDR2 is SYDVKM. CDR3 length: 14 amino acids. CDR3 residues: CASTSTGSGEKLFF. In DNA form, the CDR3 reads TGTGCCAGCACGTCAACGGGGTCGGGTGAAAAACTGTTTTTT.